One sample yielded the 16 T cell receptor beta chains listed below, sequenced in a study of CD8 T cells in ankylosing spondylitis. Regarding the study as a whole: For ankylosing spondylitis blood, a TCR beta motif of about eight highly homologous variants appeared characteristic.

TCRdb fed the 5' RACE reads into MiXCR, producing one record per CDR3 protein. The sample shows about 220,000 distinct CDR3 sequences, 6% to 8.5% of them seen only once. No antigen is known for these receptors. Sequenced input: blood, either unsorted or a sorted T cell fraction (not recorded which). These receptors originate from a male donor with ankylosing spondylitis.

The chain employs TRBV7-9 and TRBJ2-1; 7 positions match TRBD1. CDR3 length: 12 residues. In germline, CDR1 is SEHNR, CDR2 FQNEAQ (reference sequence). V lost 6 bases to trimming and J lost 15 bases; unmatched junction nucleotides: 11. CDR3 residues: CASREGAWNVFF. In DNA form, the CDR3 reads TGTGCCAGCAGAGAGGGGGCCTGGAATGTGTTCTTC.

This clonotype was picked up a small number of times. The chain employs TRBV4-2 and TRBJ2-1; 14 bases agree with TRBD2. The junction had 5 bases not matched to a gene; V was cut back by 4 bases and J by 0 bases. The germline gives CDR1 LGHNA, CDR2 YNFKEQ. The CDR3 sequence is 18 residues long. CDR3 amino acids: CASSREGLAGVSYNEQFF. The CDR3 bases are TGTGCCAGCAGCCGTGAGGGACTAGCGGGAGTCTCCTACAATGAGCAGTTCTTC.

There are many counts of this clonotype. The chain links TRBV12-3 or TRBV12-4 to TRBJ2-7; TRBD2 might be the D (6 bases). Trimming stripped 6 bases from V and 2 bases from J, with 11 bases between. CDR3 size: 13 residues. The chain's CDR3 is CASSSGSTYEQYF. CDR3 bases: TGTGCCAGCAGCAGCGGGTCTACCTACGAGCAGTACTTC.

The chain employs TRBV19 and TRBJ1-1; D not resolved. The CDR3 covers 15 residues. The germline V gene has CDR1 LNHDA and CDR2 SQIVND (reference sequence). V lost 1 base, J lost 0 bases, and 9 bases lay in between. CDR3 residues: CASSIGQTMNTEAFF. The CDR3 region has the DNA TGTGCCAGTAGTATAGGGCAGACCATGAACACTGAAGCTTTCTTT.

This clonotype was picked up one time. The chain links TRBV6-5 to TRBJ2-7; the D is unclear. Germline V lookup: CDR1 MNHEY, CDR2 SVGAGI. CDR3 size: 13 residues. V dropped 2 bases and J dropped 4 bases, with 9 bases sitting between them. This CDR3 is CASSYTRGYEQYF. CDR3 in DNA: TGTGCCAGCAGTTACACCAGAGGTTACGAGCAGTACTTC.

This clonotype was detected ten times or more. The chain employs TRBV6-1 and TRBJ2-1; 7 bases are shared with TRBD1. V dropped 5 bases and J dropped 5; count of bases not matched to a gene: 12. CDR1 and CDR2 (germline): MNHNS, SASEGT. CDR3 size: 16 residues. CDR3 in amino acids: CASSLTKGGYHNEQFF. CDR3 in DNA: TGTGCCAGCAGTCTGACAAAAGGGGGCTACCACAATGAGCAGTTCTTC.

This clonotype was counted ten times or more. This chain joins TRBV9 and TRBJ2-7, with D possibly matching TRBD2 (6 bases). V gave up 4 bases and J gave up 5 bases, with 19 bases separating them. CDR1 and CDR2 from the germline V gene are SGDLS and YYNGEE. CDR3 size: 15 residues. The CDR3 DNA reads as TGTGCCAGCAGCATTGGGACTCTGCAACCGGACGAGCAGTACTTC. It is translated as CASSIGTLQPDEQYF. Filled out from reference TRBV9 and TRBJ2-7, the complete variable domain reads DSGVTQTPKHLITATGQRVTLRCSPRSGDLSVYWYQQSLDQGLQFLIQYYNGEERAKGNILERFSAQQFPDLHSELNLSSLELGDSALYFCASSIGTLQPDEQYFGPGTRLTVT.

This clonotype was picked up many times. The V and J genes are TRBV27 and TRBJ2-1; 8 bases match TRBD2. V gave up 3 bases and J gave up 3 bases; unmatched junction bases: 4. CDR3 length equals 15 residues. Germline V gene data show CDR1 as MNHEY and CDR2 as SMNVEV (reference sequence). The CDR3 nucleotides read TGTGCCAGCAGTTTGCGAGCGGGGGTCTACAATGAGCAGTTCTTC. Translated: CASSLRAGVYNEQFF.

This clonotype was recorded many times. This chain uses TRBV27 with TRBJ1-5, with 9 bases matching TRBD1. The CDR3 has 15 amino acids. The trim removed 8 bases at V and 9 bases at J, leaving 14 bases unmatched. CDR1 is MNHEY and CDR2 is SMNVEV in the germline V gene (reference sequence). The CDR3 protein is CASGTGTGPSRPQHF. CDR3 nucleotide sequence: TGTGCCAGCGGAACCGGGACAGGGCCTTCACGGCCCCAGCATTTT.

This clonotype was detected only a few times. This CDR3 reads CASSLNSGTGGEKLFF. DNA of the CDR3: TGCGCCAGCAGCTTGAATTCCGGGACAGGAGGAGAAAAACTGTTTTTT. The chain joins TRBV5-1 to TRBJ1-4; 8 bases are a match to TRBD1. The CDR3 is made up of 16 amino acids. Trimming at V came to 1 base and at J to 8 bases, leaving 10 bases not matched to a gene. CDR1 and CDR2 from the germline V gene are SGHRS and YFSETQ.

The chain uses TRBV7-2 and TRBJ2-7, with D perhaps matching TRBD1 (5 bases). The CDR3 is 16 amino acids. V was trimmed by 1 base and J by 3 bases, leaving 16 bases between them. Germline V gene lookup returns CDR1 SGHTA and CDR2 FQGNSA. The DNA for the CDR3 is TGTGCCAGCAGCTTAGGTTCAGGGTCAATTCTCTACGAGCAGTACTTC. Protein product: CASSLGSGSILYEQYF.

This clonotype was recorded a few times. An end of the junction does not agree with germline; a read error may underlie this. The V gene is TRBV7-7, the J gene TRBJ2-3, with 13 bases fitting TRBD2. Looked up from germline, CDR1 is SSHAT and CDR2 is FNYEAQ (reference sequence). The CDR3 is 16 amino acids. The DNA for the CDR3 is TGTGCTAGCAGCCTCGGACTAGCGGGAGCCTCAGATACGCAGTATTTT. Translated, it gives CASSLGLAGASDTQYF.

This clonotype was seen more than once but under ten times. This chain uses TRBV16 with TRBJ1-3; D call uncertain. The ends were cut back, 5 bases at V and 0 bases at J, with 8 bases in the middle. This CDR3 is 14 amino acids long. Germline loops: CDR1 KGHSY, CDR2 FQNENV. CDR3 DNA: TGTGCCAGCAGCTCCGACACCTCTGGAAACACCATATATTTT. Its protein is CASSSDTSGNTIYF.

This clonotype appeared many times. The V gene is TRBV11-2, the J gene TRBJ2-1; TRBD1 or TRBD2 may be the D gene (5 bases each). V lost 1 base, J lost 9 bases, and 10 bases lay in between. The CDR3 sequence is 13 residues long. Per germline, CDR1 SGHAT and CDR2 FQNNGV. In nucleotides, the CDR3 is TGTGCCAGCAGCTTAGCCGGGGCAAGTGAGCAGTTCTTC. It encodes CASSLAGASEQFF.

A few counts support this clonotype. V is TRBV6-2 or TRBV6-3 and J is TRBJ1-3; D is undetermined. From germline, CDR1 is MNHEY and CDR2 SVGEGT. Trimming cost V 3 bases and J 0 bases, with 12 bases left between them. This CDR3 region has 16 residues. CDR3 in DNA: TGTGCCAGCAGTTATCGGCAGACTTTCTCTGGAAACACCATATATTTT. It translates to CASSYRQTFSGNTIYF.

This chain uses TRBV4-1 with TRBJ1-4, with TRBD1 matching 8 bases. CDR1 and CDR2 from the germline V gene are MGHRA and YSYEKL. The CDR3 is 15 amino acids. After removal of 1 base from V and 4 bases from J, the junction contained 2 bases not matched to a gene. CDR3 bases: TGCGCCAGCAGCCAAGTAGACAGGGGTAATGAAAAACTGTTTTTT. Its translation: CASSQVDRGNEKLFF.